Included here is one T cell receptor beta chain sequence, with context. The study separated CD4+ cells into CD45RA+ naive and CD45RA-negative memory subsets. The CDR3 length is 16 residues. Germline CDR1 and CDR2: MGHRA and YSYEKL. With V trimmed by 4 bases and J by 0 bases, 7 bases remained unmatched. The protocol was immunoSEQ multiplex PCR, while the TCRdb copy is restricted to in-frame clones and leaves out a portion. Of roughly 2.4 million clones in the sample, approximately 96% were seen once. The data derive from a study of shared clonotypes between healthy human individuals. The chain employs TRBV4-1 and TRBJ2-7, with 9 bases lining up with TRBD2. The sequencing sample was made of naive CD4+ T cells sorted from blood. Subset of the sample: CD45RA+ positively selected. The receptor was isolated from a man aged 18 to 30 in good health. CDR3 in DNA: TGCGCCAGCAGCCCCCTGAGCGGGAGGCTCTCCTACGAGCAGTACTTC. Its translation: CASSPLSGRLSYEQYF.